This TCR beta chain emerged from a study of T cells after yellow fever vaccination. Findings and caveats of the study: Any FACS-sorted repertoire could hold abundant clonotypes that contaminate it from the bulk population. Though it reached lower strength, the secondary response hit its peak faster, day 5 versus 15. Most primary-vaccination clones recurred post-booster (under 98% CD4, more than 85% CD8).

In its sample, this clonotype was seen many times. The target antigen is unknown. One junction end does not reproduce the germline sequence, and a read error may be involved. TCRdb itself ran the 5' RACE reads through MiXCR, one entry per CDR3 protein. Seen here are some 300,000 distinct CDR3 sequences, around 3.9% observed once, and the top ten hold around 22%. The CDR3 has 13 residues. Germline CDR1 reads SSHAT; CDR2 reads FNYEAQ (reference sequence). This receptor was identified in a man between 18 and 35 years old who received the YFV17D yellow fever vaccine. The rearrangement uses TRBV7-7 and TRBJ2-2; no firm D call. Sequenced here: PBMCs, sampled on the day of the yellow fever booster vaccination. The CDR3 here is CASSSMNTGELFF. DNA for the CDR3: TGTGCTAGCAGCTCGATGAACACCGGGGAGCTGTTTTTT.